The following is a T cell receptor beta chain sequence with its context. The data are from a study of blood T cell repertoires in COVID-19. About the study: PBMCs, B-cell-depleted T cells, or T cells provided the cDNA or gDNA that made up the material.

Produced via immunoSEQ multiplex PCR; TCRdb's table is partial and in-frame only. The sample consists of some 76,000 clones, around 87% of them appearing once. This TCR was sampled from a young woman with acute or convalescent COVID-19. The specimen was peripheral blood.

CDR3 loop: CATSRRQRGETQYF. For the CDR3, the DNA is TGTGCCACCAGCAGGAGACAGCGGGGGGAGACCCAGTACTTC. The chain uses TRBV15 and TRBJ2-5; 8 nucleotides match TRBD2. V shed 3 bases and J 5 bases; nucleotides not matched to a gene: 5. The CDR3 loop spans 14 amino acids. CDR1 is LNHNV, CDR2 YYDKDF, per germline (reference sequence).